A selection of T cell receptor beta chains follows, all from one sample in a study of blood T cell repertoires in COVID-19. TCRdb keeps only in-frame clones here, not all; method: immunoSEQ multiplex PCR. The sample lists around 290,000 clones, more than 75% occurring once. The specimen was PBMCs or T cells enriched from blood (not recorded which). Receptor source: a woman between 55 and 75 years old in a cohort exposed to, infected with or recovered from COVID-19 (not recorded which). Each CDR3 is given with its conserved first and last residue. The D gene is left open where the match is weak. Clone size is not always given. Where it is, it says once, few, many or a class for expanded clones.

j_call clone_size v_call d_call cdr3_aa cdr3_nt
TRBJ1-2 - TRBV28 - CASSFDSHYGYTF TGTGCCAGCAGTTTTGACAGCCACTATGGCTACACCTTC
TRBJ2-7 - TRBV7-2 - CASSPWQGGEQYF TGTGCCAGCAGCCCGTGGCAGGGAGGCGAGCAGTACTTC
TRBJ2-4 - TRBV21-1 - CASSKVVVRVWPRPSGRAKNIQYF TGTGCCAGCAGCAAAGTGGTCGTCAGGGTTTGGCCGCGGCCTAGCGGGAGAGCCAAAAACATTCAGTACTTC
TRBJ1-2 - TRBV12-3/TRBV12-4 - CASSAGPLSGYTF TGTGCCAGCAGCGCGGGACCCCTCAGTGGCTACACCTTC
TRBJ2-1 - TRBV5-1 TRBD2 CASSFSGSFNNEQFF TGCGCCAGCAGCTTTAGCGGGAGTTTTAACAATGAGCAGTTCTTC
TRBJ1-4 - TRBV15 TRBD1 CATSRGQGATNEKLFF TGTGCCACCAGCAGAGGACAGGGGGCAACTAATGAAAAACTGTTTTTT
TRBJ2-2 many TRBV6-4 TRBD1 CASSDGQDDNTGELFF TGTGCCAGCAGTGACGGACAGGACGATAACACCGGGGAGCTGTTTTTT
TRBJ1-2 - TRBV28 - CASSLSTGNYGYTF TGTGCCAGCAGTTTATCCACAGGCAACTATGGCTACACCTTC
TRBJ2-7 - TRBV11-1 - CASSSGGLGSYEQYF TGTGCCAGCAGTTCAGGGGGACTAGGTTCTTACGAGCAGTACTTC
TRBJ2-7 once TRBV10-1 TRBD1 CASSEGTARSSYEQYF TGCGCCAGCAGTGAGGGGACAGCCAGGAGCTCCTACGAGCAGTACTTC
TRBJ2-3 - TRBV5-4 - CASSLTGITDTQYF TGTGCCAGCAGCTTAACAGGGATCACAGATACGCAGTATTTT
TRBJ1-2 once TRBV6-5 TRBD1 CASRPYPGQEYGYTF TGTGCCAGCAGACCCTACCCCGGACAGGAGTATGGCTACACCTTC
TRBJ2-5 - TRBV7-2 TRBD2 CASSLGGLAGGLQETQYF TGTGCCAGCAGCTTGGGAGGACTAGCGGGAGGGTTACAAGAGACCCAGTACTTC
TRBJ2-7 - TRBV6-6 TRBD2 CASSPGELADYEQYF TGTGCCAGCAGCCCCGGGGAACTAGCGGACTACGAGCAGTACTTC
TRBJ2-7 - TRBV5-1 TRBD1 CASSKGQGNYEQYF TGCGCCAGCAGCAAGGGACAGGGAAACTACGAGCAGTACTTC
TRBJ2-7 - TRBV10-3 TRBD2 CAIKGLAGNSYEQYF TGTGCCATCAAAGGACTAGCGGGTAACTCCTACGAGCAGTACTTC
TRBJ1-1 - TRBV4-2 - CASSQDWADNTEAFF TGTGCCAGCAGCCAAGATTGGGCAGATAACACTGAAGCTTTCTTT
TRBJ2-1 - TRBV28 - CASSSPGGGRTAEQFF TGTGCCAGCAGTTCCCCAGGGGGCGGGAGAACGGCTGAGCAGTTCTTC
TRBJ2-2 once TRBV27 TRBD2 CASSLFPGLATTGELFF TGTGCCAGCAGTTTATTCCCGGGACTAGCGACGACCGGGGAGCTGTTTTTT
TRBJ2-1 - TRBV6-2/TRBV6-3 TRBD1 CASSGLQGSSYNEQFF TGTGCCAGCAGTGGGTTACAGGGGTCCTCCTACAATGAGCAGTTCTTC
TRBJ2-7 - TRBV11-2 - CASRPARQASYEQYF TGTGCCAGCAGACCAGCCCGACAGGCATCCTACGAGCAGTACTTC
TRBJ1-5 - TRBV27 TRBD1 CASSSMDRGQNQPQHF TGTGCCAGCAGTTCCATGGACAGGGGGCAAAATCAGCCCCAGCATTTT
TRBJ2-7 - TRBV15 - CATSRDPPLPSVEQYF TGTGCCACCAGCAGAGATCCGCCCCTCCCTAGCGTAGAGCAGTACTTC
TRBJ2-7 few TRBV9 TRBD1 CASSQGTGYEQYF TGTGCCAGCAGTCAAGGGACAGGCTACGAGCAGTACTTC
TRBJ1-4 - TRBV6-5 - CASSSQGTPGEKLFF TGTGCCAGCAGTTCACAGGGAACTCCCGGGGAAAAACTGTTTTTT
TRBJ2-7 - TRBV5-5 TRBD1 CASSRPGTGYEQYF TGTGCCAGCAGCAGACCCGGGACAGGTTACGAGCAGTACTTC
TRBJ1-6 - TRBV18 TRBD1 CASSLQGALAKGSPLHF TGTGCCAGCTCACTTCAGGGGGCGTTGGCGAAGGGCTCACCCCTCCACTTT
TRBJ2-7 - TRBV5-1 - CASSLVGGTYEQYF TGCGCCAGCAGCTTGGTTGGGGGGACCTACGAGCAGTACTTC
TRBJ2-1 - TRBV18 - CASSPKAAGRSDEQFF TGTGCCAGCTCACCAAAAGCCGCGGGAAGATCGGATGAGCAGTTCTTC
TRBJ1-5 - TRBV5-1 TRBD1 CASSLGIGGGNQPQHF TGCGCCAGCAGCTTGGGGATAGGGGGCGGGAATCAGCCCCAGCATTTT
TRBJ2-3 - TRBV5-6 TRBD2 CASSLDTSGSYTQYF TGTGCCAGCAGCTTGGATACTAGCGGGAGTTATACGCAGTATTTT
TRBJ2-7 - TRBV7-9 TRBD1 CASSLGVRTGELEQYF TGTGCCAGCAGCTTAGGGGTTAGGACAGGCGAGTTGGAGCAGTACTTC
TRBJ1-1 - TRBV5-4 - CASSLEGFTEAFF TGTGCCAGCAGCTTGGAGGGGTTCACTGAAGCTTTCTTT
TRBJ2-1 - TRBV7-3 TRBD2 CASSSPGLALDEQFF TGTGCCAGCAGCTCGCCGGGACTAGCATTGGATGAGCAGTTCTTC
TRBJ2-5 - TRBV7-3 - CASSLRQTLGETQYF TGTGCCAGCAGCTTAAGACAGACACTCGGGGAGACCCAGTACTTC
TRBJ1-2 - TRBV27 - CASRPRDIYGYTF TGTGCCAGCAGACCCCGGGATATCTATGGCTACACCTTC
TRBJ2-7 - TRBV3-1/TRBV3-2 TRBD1 CASSRQGDRYEQYF TGTGCCAGCAGTCGACAGGGGGATCGTTACGAGCAGTACTTC
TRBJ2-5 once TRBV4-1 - CASSLLMGTQYF TGCGCCAGCAGCCTACTAATGGGGACCCAGTACTTC
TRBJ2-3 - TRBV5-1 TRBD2 CASRLSQSGGSSPQYF TGCGCCAGCAGGCTCTCCCAATCTGGCGGGAGCTCCCCGCAGTATTTT
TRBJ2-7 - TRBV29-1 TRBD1 CSVGNPLGQGSYEQYF TGCAGCGTTGGGAATCCTTTGGGACAGGGTTCCTACGAGCAGTACTTC
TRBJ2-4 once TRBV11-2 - CASSLVSGQNIQYF TGTGCCAGCAGCTTGGTGTCAGGGCAAAACATTCAGTACTTC
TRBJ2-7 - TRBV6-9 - CASSQQGQSYEQYF TGTGCCAGCAGTCAACAGGGTCAGTCCTACGAGCAGTACTTC
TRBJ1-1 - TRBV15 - CATSRDLGGAGTEAFF TGTGCCACCAGCAGAGATTTGGGGGGAGCCGGCACTGAAGCTTTCTTT
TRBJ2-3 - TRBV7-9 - CASSFAGRDTQYF TGTGCCAGCAGCTTCGCAGGGAGGGATACGCAGTATTTT
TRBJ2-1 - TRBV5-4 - CASSSSSIISEQFF TGTGCCAGCAGCTCGTCTAGCATCATAAGTGAGCAGTTCTTC
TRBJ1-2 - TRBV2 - CASSGGSGIIAYGYTF TGTGCCAGCAGCGGGGGATCAGGGATCATCGCCTATGGCTACACCTTC
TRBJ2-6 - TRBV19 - CASTPQAISGANVLTF TGTGCCAGTACCCCGCAGGCAATTTCTGGGGCCAACGTCCTGACTTTC
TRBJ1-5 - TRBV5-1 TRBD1 CASSFGQGNQPQHF TGCGCCAGCAGCTTTGGACAGGGCAATCAGCCCCAGCATTTT
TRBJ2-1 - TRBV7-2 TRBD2 CASSLRRFGLAGINEQFF TGTGCCAGCAGCTTAAGGCGATTTGGTCTAGCGGGCATCAATGAGCAGTTCTTC
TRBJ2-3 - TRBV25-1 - CASSVPYPITDTQYF TGTGCCAGCAGTGTACCCTACCCCATCACAGATACGCAGTATTTT
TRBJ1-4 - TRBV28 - CASKGPRTAMFF TGTGCCAGCAAGGGGCCAAGGACAGCTATGTTTTTT
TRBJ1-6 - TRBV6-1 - CASSEALTGPRSPLHF TGTGCCAGCAGTGAAGCCCTTACAGGCCCGCGTTCACCCCTCCACTTT
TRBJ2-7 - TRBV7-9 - CASSLAAGGYEQYF TGTGCCAGCAGCTTAGCAGCGGGTGGGTACGAGCAGTACTTC
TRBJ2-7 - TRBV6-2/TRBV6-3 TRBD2 CASSYGGSSSRQYF TGTGCCAGCAGTTATGGCGGGAGCTCGTCTCGGCAGTACTTC
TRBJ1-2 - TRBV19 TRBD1 CASSKKGQGYGYTF TGTGCCAGTAGTAAAAAAGGACAGGGGTATGGCTACACCTTC
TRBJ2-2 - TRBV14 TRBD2 CASSQVAGSVTGELFF TGTGCCAGCAGCCAGGTAGCGGGAAGTGTCACCGGGGAGCTGTTTTTT
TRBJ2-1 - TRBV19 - CASSVRDNYHEQFF TGTGCCAGTAGTGTTCGGGACAACTACCATGAGCAGTTCTTC